The sequence of this TCR beta chain was determined in a study of cytomegalovirus exposure and HLA in healthy donors. Study-level results: Later analysis showed most CMV-associated TCR beta chains appearing HLA-restricted. Analysis performed later found approximately 17,000 TCR beta sequences associated with HLA alleles at 0.05 false discovery rate. For presence/absence analyses, sequencing depth was assumed to be roughly uniform across donors. Across HLA loci, a later analysis found differing TCR association rates, with DRB1 most and HLA-C fewest.

This CDR3 is built from 20 residues. CDR1 and CDR2 (germline): GTSNPN, SVGIG (reference sequence). Trimming cost V 2 bases and J 0 bases; bases outside gene matches: 13. The PCR contained 60 Vbeta and 13 Jbeta primers. Some clones are missing from TCRdb's copy, which holds only in-frame ones; the method was immunoSEQ multiplex PCR. The table includes about 160,000 clones, 80% to 85% detected once. About this clone itself: The antigen is undetermined.

This clonotype was obtained from a man in his thirties or forties in good health and CMV-seronegative. The sample consisted of PBMCs. The rearrangement uses TRBV30 and TRBJ2-7, with TRBD2 identical over 16 bases. Written as DNA, the CDR3 is TGTGCCTGGAGTCCTCCTCGGGGACTAGCGGGAGGGCCGAGCTCCTACGAGCAGTACTTC. Its protein is CAWSPPRGLAGGPSSYEQYF.